This TCR beta chain is drawn from a study of T cells in narcolepsy. For the study at large: Donors had narcolepsy type 1 or type 2, or were healthy controls.

Produced via immunoSEQ multiplex PCR; TCRdb's table is partial and in-frame only. The table lists tens of thousands of clones, 88% of them singletons, with around 1.2% in the top ten. Study findings and constraints: Autoreactive clone sequences were missing from some blood memory CD4+ repertoires. Autoreactive clonotypes reportedly recurred in blood of same and different patients, not controls. Same-patient CSF and blood CD4+ T cell clonotypes included HCRT-specific and TRIB2-specific autoreactive ones.

Note on this clone: Its antigen remains unidentified.

The CDR3 sequence is 15 residues long. CDR1 and CDR2 from the germline V gene are KGHSH and LQKENI. The V and J ends lost 2 bases and 3 bases, in that order; junction bases with no gene match: 5. The sequenced sample was CD45RA- memory CD4+ T cells from PBMCs. This chain uses TRBV18 with TRBJ1-1; 8 bases are a match to TRBD1. This receptor was obtained from a human donor with narcolepsy. The CDR3, as DNA: TGTGCCAGCTCACCATTGGACAGGGCGGACACTGAAGCTTTCTTT. This translates into CASSPLDRADTEAFF.